This T cell receptor beta chain derives from a study of post-analysis software for immune sequencing data. The TCR beta cDNA libraries contained unique molecular identifiers. TCRdb independently ran MiXCR on the PCR reads; one entry per CDR3 protein. Seen here are about 460,000 distinct CDR3 sequences, 45% observed once, and the top ten hold 12%. Note on this clonotype: The antigen is undetermined.

Broader study findings: Among several TRBV segments more frequent in patients than controls were TRBV5-6, TRBV5-1 and TRBV20-1.

From germline, CDR1 is MDHEN and CDR2 SYDVKM. V was pared by 5 bases and J by 0 bases, with 11 bases between. The CDR3 extends over 15 amino acids. This TCR derives from a girl aged 5-17 years with multiple sclerosis. Material: blood. The J gene is TRBJ2-1, the V gene TRBV28; D remains ambiguous. DNA for the CDR3: TGTGCCAGCAGTCAACCTTATAGCTCCTACAATGAGCAGTTCTTC. Its protein product is CASSQPYSSYNEQFF.